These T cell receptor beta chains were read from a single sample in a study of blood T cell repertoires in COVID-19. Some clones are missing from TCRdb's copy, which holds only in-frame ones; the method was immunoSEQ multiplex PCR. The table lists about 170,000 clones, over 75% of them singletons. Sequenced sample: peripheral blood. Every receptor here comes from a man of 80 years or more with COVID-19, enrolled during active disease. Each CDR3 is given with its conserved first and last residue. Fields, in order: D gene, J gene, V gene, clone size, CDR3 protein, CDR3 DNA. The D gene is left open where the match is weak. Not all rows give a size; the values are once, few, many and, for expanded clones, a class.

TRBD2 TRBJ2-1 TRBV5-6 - CASSPTSGASYNEQFF TGTGCCAGCAGCCCGACTAGCGGGGCCTCCTACAATGAGCAGTTCTTC
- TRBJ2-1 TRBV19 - CASSSYNEQFF TGTGCCAGTAGCTCGTACAATGAGCAGTTCTTC
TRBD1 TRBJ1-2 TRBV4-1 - CASSQIGRGLGYTF TGCGCCAGCAGCCAGATTGGCAGGGGGCTCGGCTACACCTTC
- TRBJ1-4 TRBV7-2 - CASSLQGWHEKLFF TGTGCCAGCAGCTTACAGGGTTGGCACGAAAAACTGTTTTTT
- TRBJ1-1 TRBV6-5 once CASSYGGQPEAFF TGTGCCAGCAGTTACGGCGGACAGCCTGAAGCTTTCTTT
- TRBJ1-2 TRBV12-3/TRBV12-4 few CASSPQGSYGYTF TGTGCCAGCAGTCCTCAGGGTAGCTATGGCTACACCTTC
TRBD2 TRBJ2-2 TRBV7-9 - CASSLGTSGTGELFF TGTGCCAGCAGCTTAGGAACTAGCGGAACCGGGGAGCTGTTTTTT
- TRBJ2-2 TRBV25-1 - CASSERLGRELFF TGTGCCAGCAGTGAGCGCCTAGGCCGGGAGCTGTTTTTT
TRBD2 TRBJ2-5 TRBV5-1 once CASSLGGDYQETQYF TGCGCCAGCAGCTTGGGGGGGGACTATCAAGAGACCCAGTACTTC
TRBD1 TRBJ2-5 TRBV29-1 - CSMGQGYQETQYF TGCAGCATGGGACAGGGGTACCAAGAGACCCAGTACTTC
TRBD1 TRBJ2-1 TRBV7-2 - CASSFDRGFYNEQFF TGTGCCAGCAGCTTTGACAGGGGGTTCTACAATGAGCAGTTCTTC
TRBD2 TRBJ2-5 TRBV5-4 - CASSFGGGIQETQYF TGTGCCAGCAGCTTTGGCGGGGGTATACAAGAGACCCAGTACTTC
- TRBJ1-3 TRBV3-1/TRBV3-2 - CASSPNQGNTIYF TGTGCCAGCAGCCCCAATCAAGGAAACACCATATATTTT
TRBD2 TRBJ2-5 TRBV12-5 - CASGPSSGGETQYF TGTGCTAGTGGTCCATCTAGCGGCGGTGAGACCCAGTACTTC